This T cell receptor (beta chain) emerged from a study of CXCR3-negative and CXCR3-positive naive CD8 T cells. At the level of the study: The dataset comprises approximately 140 million TRB reads in total, with about 1.5 +/- 0.3 million reads per library.

The authors prepared UMI-labeled TRB cDNA libraries by 5' RACE. Following a re-call of the 5' RACE reads, TCRdb has one entry per CDR3 protein and lacks DNA. This sample's clone table lists around 81,000 distinct CDR3 sequences. Germline-derived CDR1 and CDR2 are ENHRY and SYGVKD. This CDR3 contains 15 residues. Within the CD8+ T cell compartment, naive cells were CD45RO-CCR7+CD27+CD95-. This clonotype originated in a human donor in good health. Some clones in this sample may be carry-over from other donors' samples. What was sequenced was naive CXCR3- CD8+ T cells from blood. Subset defined: CD45RO-CCR7+CD27+CD95- naive CD8+ T cells lacking CXCR3 (TNR3-). J is TRBJ1-5 and V is TRBV10-3; TCRdb proposes TRBD1, but this gene call is untestable without DNA. The chain's CDR3 is CAISESRGMNQPQHF.